This entry concerns a single T cell receptor beta chain. The CDR3 is 13 amino acids. In germline, CDR1 is MNHEY, CDR2 SVGAGI. The ends lost 6 bases at V and 2 bases at J; junction bases unmatched: 1. The primer mix had 60 Vbeta and 13 Jbeta primers. Method: immunoSEQ multiplex PCR; TCRdb's copy keeps in-frame clones and lacks some. The data show around 140,000 clones, roughly 80% seen once. The data derive from a study of cytomegalovirus exposure and HLA in healthy donors. This receptor was identified in a man in his forties in good health and CMV-seronegative. Sequencing input: PBMCs. J is TRBJ1-2 and V is TRBV6-5; 9 bases align to TRBD1. In DNA, the CDR3 is TGTGCCAGCAGCGGGACAGGGAACTATGGCTACACCTTC. Translation: CASSGTGNYGYTF.